This TCR beta chain originates from a study of blood T cell repertoires in COVID-19 (TCRdb year 2020). Describing the broader study: The collaborator samples originated in the United States, Italy and Spain and spanned the acute and convalescent phases of COVID-19. The material from the prospective study consisted of cDNA or gDNA derived from T cells, B-cell-depleted T cells, or PBMCs. Subjects who had been exposed to COVID-19, were actively infected with it, or had recovered from it provided the deeply sampled blood TCRbeta repertoires that made up the dataset. The repertoires were made available in a free public database intended to serve as a resource for research on the immune response to SARS-CoV-2. Samples were obtained from the ongoing ImmuneRACE study (first 160 participants) and from 1,254 subjects provided by 6 global collaborators. Sample metadata almost always included a de-identified subject ID, COVID-19 status, age in years and sex. Where available, HLA class I and class II types were obtained from metadata supplied by the sample provider rather than from assay-based typing. Broad study findings and their caveats: The amount of clinical and demographic metadata varied by source and participant and was provided uncurated.

This clone was detected only a few times. What antigen it recognizes has not been identified. No much larger clone exists at a distance of one base, and base qualities are not known. Collaborating institutions collected whole blood in K2EDTA tubes following their own protocols. For TCRbeta analysis, collaborator samples were shipped as frozen whole blood, as isolated PBMCs, or as DNA extracted from either sample type. TCRbeta CDR3 regions were amplified from genomic DNA using the immunoSEQ Assay, a bias-controlled multiplex PCR. Concerning the study's data processing: Nucleated cell counts per sample were estimated from amplification of reference gene primers within the assay. Sequence reads were collapsed and filtered to measure the absolute abundance of every unique TCRbeta CDR3 rearrangement. Productive Simpson clonality was computed per sample as the square root of Simpson's diversity index over productive rearrangements. TCRdb provides this immuneACCESS table in a form limited to in-frame rearrangements. Some clones are lacking; in checked studies, under half of them reflect an unresolved V gene, and why the rest are absent is not known. That table gives V, J and clone size, and the DNA gave D and trimming. This sample gives about 110,000 clones in total; around 82% of them show up just once. The leading ten clones occupy around 4.2% of the sample.

The origin of this receptor is a human donor in a cohort sampled during active or convalescent COVID-19. The sequencing sample was made of peripheral blood.

At the DNA level, the sequence is TGCGCCAGCAGCAGACAGGCAGTGAACACTGAAGCTTTCTTT. This gives the protein CASSRQAVNTEAFF. The V and J segments used are TRBV5-1 and TRBJ1-1; D gene: possibly TRBD1, on 6 matching bases. Relative to germline, V is 4 bases shorter and J is 0 bases shorter, with 10 bases between their ends. CDR1 and CDR2, looked up from the germline V gene, are SGHRS and YFSETQ. Taken from cysteine to phenylalanine, the CDR3 has 14 residues. Left in the record is the CDR3 DNA by itself, 42 bases read in frame from the first base.